These 21 T cell receptor beta chains were sequenced from one sample in a study of blood T cell repertoires in COVID-19. The repertoire was sequenced with immunoSEQ multiplex PCR; TCRdb's copy has only in-frame clones and lacks some. The sample shows about 150,000 clones, about 86% of them seen only once. Sample: peripheral blood. The receptors shown here come from a man in his 70s with acute or convalescent COVID-19.

The V call is TRBV18, the J call TRBJ1-5; D not resolved. The ends were cut back, 2 bases at V and 5 bases at J, with 10 bases in the middle. The CDR3 length is 14 residues. CDR1 and CDR2 (germline): KGHSH, LQKENI. The CDR3 is CASSPERRDQPQHF. CDR3 in DNA: TGTGCCAGCTCACCAGAGCGGAGAGATCAGCCCCAGCATTTT.

This clone came up once. The J gene is TRBJ2-7, the V gene TRBV11-1; possibly TRBD2 for D (6 bases). This CDR3 is built from 14 residues. Germline V gene lookup returns CDR1 SGHAT and CDR2 FQDESV (reference sequence). Trimming cost V 5 bases and J 2 bases, with 13 bases left between them. The CDR3 reads CASSPGTVAYEQYF. For the CDR3, the DNA is TGTGCCAGCAGCCCGGGGACTGTGGCCTACGAGCAGTACTTC.

A note on this clone: One end of the junction does not line up with germline, which may come from a read error. This chain joins TRBV7-7 and TRBJ2-2; 9 nucleotides line up with TRBD2. The CDR3 is 15 amino acids. Germline loops: CDR1 SSHAT, CDR2 FNYEAQ (reference sequence). For the CDR3, the DNA is TGTGCTAGCAGCTATAGCGGGAGCGGCACCGGGGAGCTGTTTTTT. It codes for CASSYSGSGTGELFF. The variable domain in full, completed from reference TRBV7-7 and TRBJ2-2, reads GAGVSQSPRYKVTKRGQDVTLRCDPISSHATLYWYQQALGQGPEFLTYFNYEAQPDKSGLPSDRFSAERPEGSISTLTIQRTEQRDSAMYRCASSYSGSGTGELFFGEGSRLTVL.

This chain uses TRBV7-2 with TRBJ2-1, with a tentative D call TRBD2 (6 bases). The CDR3 sequence is 15 residues long. Germline V gene lookup returns CDR1 SGHTA and CDR2 FQGNSA. V gave up 1 base and J gave up 7 bases, with 14 bases separating them. CDR3 nucleotide sequence: TGTGCCAGCAGCTTAGAAGTTAGCGGTAGGAATGAGCAGTTCTTC. Protein product: CASSLEVSGRNEQFF.

CDR3 amino acids: CASSLHTGSYEQYF. CDR3 nucleotide sequence: TGTGCCAGCAGCTTACATACCGGGTCCTACGAGCAGTACTTC. This chain connects TRBV11-1 to TRBJ2-7; D call uncertain. Germline CDR1 SGHAT, CDR2 FQDESV (reference sequence). Trimming pared 2 bases from V and 1 base from J, leaving 9 bases between. The CDR3 covers 14 residues.

This clone was observed a few times. The rearrangement uses TRBV9 and TRBJ2-2; TRBD2 agrees at 10 bases. Germline V gene data show CDR1 as SGDLS and CDR2 as YYNGEE. The CDR3 length is 15 residues. V was clipped by 4 bases and J by 5 bases; unmatched bases: 5. DNA for the CDR3: TGTGCCAGCAGCTCCCTAGCGGGAGATACCGGGGAGCTGTTTTTT. This translates into CASSSLAGDTGELFF.

The genes are TRBV3-1 (or the pseudogene TRBV3-2) and TRBJ1-5; no clear D gene. Trimming took off 0 bases at V and 4 bases at J, with 10 bases between the two ends. Germline-derived CDR1 and CDR2 are LGHDT and YNNKEL (reference sequence). There are 15 residues in the CDR3. CDR3 coding DNA: TGTGCCAGCAGCCAAGATTTAACAGAGAATCAGCCCCAGCATTTT. Encoded protein: CASSQDLTENQPQHF.

The chain joins TRBV2 to TRBJ2-7; D is ambiguous. CDR1 is SNHLY and CDR2 is FYNNEI in the germline V gene. Trimming removed 3 bases from V and 0 bases from J, with 9 bases in between. The CDR3 runs 14 residues. The CDR3 here is CASSEGQNSYEQYF. DNA of the CDR3: TGTGCCAGCAGTGAGGGCCAGAACTCCTACGAGCAGTACTTC.

The V and J genes are TRBV11-2 and TRBJ2-7, with 8 nucleotides matching TRBD2. The CDR3 is made up of 15 amino acids. With 1 base clipped from V and 2 bases from J, the junction kept 4 bases outside the gene matches. Germline-derived CDR1 and CDR2 are SGHAT and FQNNGV. This chain's CDR3 is CASSLAAGGTYEQYF. The CDR3 DNA sequence: TGTGCCAGCAGCTTAGCGGCGGGGGGCACCTACGAGCAGTACTTC.

CDR3 DNA: TGTGCCAGCAGCCCGACTAGCGGGAATTGGTTCTTC. This gives the protein CASSPTSGNWFF. V gene TRBV12-3 or TRBV12-4 combines with J gene TRBJ2-1; 11 nucleotides align to TRBD2. The CDR3 consists of 12 residues. Germline trimming cut 6 bases from V and 15 bases from J; bases unmatched to any gene: 7.

V usage is TRBV5-1 and J usage is TRBJ2-7, with TRBD2 matching 9 bases. V lost 3 bases to trimming and J lost 0 bases; unmatched junction nucleotides: 7. Germline CDR1 and CDR2: SGHRS and YFSETQ. The CDR3 covers 16 residues. The CDR3 DNA sequence: TGCGCCAGCAGCTCCCCGACTAGCGGCAACTCCTACGAGCAGTACTTC. Its translation: CASSSPTSGNSYEQYF.

The V call is TRBV3-1 (or the pseudogene TRBV3-2), the J call TRBJ2-3, with D possibly being TRBD2 (6 bases). There are 17 residues in the CDR3. CDR1 LGHDT and CDR2 YNNKEL come from the germline V gene (reference sequence). Between the trimmed V and J ends, which lost 0 bases and 3 bases, there was a span of 16 bases. The chain's CDR3 is CASSQDRSGEGTDTQYF. Written as DNA, the CDR3 is TGTGCCAGCAGCCAAGATAGGTCGGGAGAGGGAACAGATACGCAGTATTTT.

The chain uses TRBV3-1 (or the pseudogene TRBV3-2) and TRBJ2-3; D gene ambiguous. The germline V gene encodes CDR1 LGHDT and CDR2 YNNKEL (reference sequence). This CDR3 has 15 amino acids. The V gene lost 0 bases and the J gene lost 9 bases, with 16 bases spanning the gap. The CDR3 loop reads CASSQDILPPRTQYF. CDR3 DNA: TGTGCCAGCAGCCAAGATATCCTGCCTCCGCGCACGCAGTATTTT.

The chain carries TRBV4-2 and TRBJ2-1, with a possible D match to TRBD2 (5 bases). The CDR3 is 16 residues long. Trimming removed 1 base at V and 2 bases at J, with 12 bases between. CDR1 is LGHNA and CDR2 is YNFKEQ in the germline V gene. CDR3 protein: CASSQGSGLTYNEQFF. The CDR3 DNA follows: TGTGCCAGCAGCCAAGGGTCCGGACTTACCTACAATGAGCAGTTCTTC.

The genes are TRBV9 and TRBJ2-6, with D perhaps TRBD2 (5 bases). This CDR3 has 15 amino acids. CDR1 is SGDLS and CDR2 is YYNGEE in the germline V gene. V lost 0 bases to trimming and J lost 4 bases, with 8 bases between them. CDR3 in amino acids: CASSVGTLGANVLTF. The CDR3, as DNA: TGTGCCAGCAGCGTAGGGACTCTGGGGGCCAACGTCCTGACTTTC.

This chain uses TRBV29-1 with TRBJ2-7, with TRBD1 identical over 10 bases. Trimming cost V 6 bases and J 5 bases; bases outside gene matches: 10. CDR1 and CDR2 (germline): SQVTM, ANQGSEA. The CDR3 totals 14 residues. The CDR3 DNA follows: TGCAGCGTCGCCCGACGGACAGGGGGGAACGAGCAGTACTTC. Amino acid sequence: CSVARRTGGNEQYF.

This clone showed up just a few times. The rearrangement joins TRBV5-4 to TRBJ1-4, with no clear D. This CDR3 has 13 residues. CDR1 and CDR2 from the germline V gene are SGHNT and YYREEE (reference sequence). V was trimmed by 3 bases and J by 0 bases, leaving 3 bases between them. The CDR3, as DNA: TGTGCCAGCAGCTCCGCAACTAATGAAAAACTGTTTTTT. Its translation is CASSSATNEKLFF.

This chain links TRBV25-1 with TRBJ2-4, with D possibly being TRBD1 (6 bases). The CDR3 contains 14 residues. CDR1 is MGHDK, CDR2 SYGVNS, per germline. Trimming removed 6 bases at V and 1 base at J, with 10 bases between. CDR3 in amino acids: CASSRTGAKNIQYF. CDR3 DNA sequence: TGTGCCAGCAGCCGCACAGGGGCCAAAAACATTCAGTACTTC.

The V call is TRBV10-3, the J call TRBJ1-2; possibly TRBD1 for D (6 bases). V was pared by 10 bases and J by 1 base, with 10 bases between. CDR1 and CDR2 from the germline V gene are ENHRY and SYGVKD. The CDR3 covers 12 residues. The CDR3 sequence is CATQQGNYGYTF. The CDR3 coding sequence is TGTGCCACCCAACAGGGTAACTATGGCTACACCTTC.

The rearrangement uses TRBV7-9 and TRBJ1-2, with 7 bases lining up with TRBD1. V was pared by 4 bases and J by 3 bases, with 11 bases of the junction left unmatched. In germline, CDR1 is SEHNR, CDR2 FQNEAQ (reference sequence). The CDR3 runs 16 residues. The chain's CDR3 is CASSSKRDSRDYGYTF. CDR3 bases: TGTGCCAGCAGCTCGAAGAGGGACAGTCGTGACTATGGCTACACCTTC. The full variable domain, with the rest looked up from reference TRBV7-9 and TRBJ1-2, is DTGVSQNPRHKITKRGQNVTFRCDPISEHNRLYWYRQTLGQGPEFLTYFQNEAQLEKSRLLSDRFSAERPKGSFSTLEIQRTEQGDSAMYLCASSSKRDSRDYGYTFGSGTRLTVV.

The CDR3 coding sequence is TGCGCCAGCAGCTTGGATGCGGGGGGAGAGCAGTACTTC. This translates into CASSLDAGGEQYF. This rearrangement joins TRBV5-1 to TRBJ2-7; 8 nucleotides align to TRBD2. After removal of 0 bases from V and 7 bases from J, the junction contained 3 bases not matched to a gene. The V gene's germline CDR1 is SGHRS and CDR2 YFSETQ. The CDR3 sequence is 13 residues long.